This is a list of T cell receptor beta chains from one sample in a study of blood T cell repertoires in COVID-19. The assay was immunoSEQ multiplex PCR, and TCRdb's table has in-frame clones only and misses some. The table records some 31,000 clones, under 85% of them present only once. The source material was peripheral blood. These TCRs come from a woman in her 70s with active or convalescent COVID-19. The CDR3 runs from the conserved cysteine through the conserved F or W.

V	J	CDR3
TRBV7-9	TRBJ1-2	CASTTLNWTGGYGYTF
TRBV11-2	TRBJ1-1	CASSLDSPEAFF
TRBV30	TRBJ1-4	CAWSTGIADEKLFF
TRBV28	TRBJ2-7	CASTRGQTAYEQYF
TRBV28	TRBJ2-1	CASRLVQGNKGEQFF
TRBV9	TRBJ2-6	CASSVVTGSAGANVLTF
TRBV5-5	TRBJ1-5	CASSNTGGQPQHF
TRBV6-6	TRBJ1-2	CASSGDRDTNYGYTF
TRBV27	TRBJ2-3	CASRARGLAGTDTQYF
TRBV6-5	TRBJ1-2	CASLPSWRAVRGYTF
TRBV6-2/TRBV6-3	TRBJ1-2	CASSYRGGGYTF
TRBV6-1	TRBJ1-5	CASRNRVGGNQPQHF
TRBV27	TRBJ1-5	CASSPLGGRVDQPQHF
TRBV5-1	TRBJ2-3	CASSLSHSGSTTDTQYF
TRBV19	TRBJ2-2	CASSTSNTGELFF
TRBV28	TRBJ1-2	CAIQGTRDYGYTF
TRBV27	TRBJ1-1	CASSFWGGGNTEAFF
TRBV3-1/TRBV3-2	TRBJ2-2	CASSQEVRGRELFF
TRBV15	TRBJ2-1	CATSRDLLARVYNEQFF
TRBV25-1	TRBJ1-1	CASSPLGGNTEAFF
TRBV6-6	TRBJ2-1	CASRTQQVEQFF
TRBV12-5	TRBJ1-1	CASGLRLGAKRDTEAFF